This TCR beta chain was documented in a study of OX40 agonist ivuxolimab in advanced cancers. Regarding the study in general: The costimulatory receptor OX40 (CD134) was targeted by ivuxolimab, a fully human IgG2 agonistic monoclonal antibody. Peripheral TCRbeta sequencing was intended to test whether TCR sequence diversity was altered and clonal T-cell expansion was caused by ivuxolimab. Three dose-escalation patients achieved partial responses, one with hepatocellular carcinoma and two with cutaneous melanoma. Of the roughly 51 dose-escalation patients, hepatocellular carcinoma was present in about 20, melanoma in around 15, renal cell carcinoma in 9 and head and neck cancer in 9. The monotherapy dose-escalation portion (N ≈ 56 patients) of the phase I ivuxolimab trial is reported in the paper. Prior anti-PD-1, anti-PD-L1 or anti-CTLA-4 therapy was permitted, and checkpoint inhibitors had been received by less than 45% of dose-escalation patients. Intravenous ivuxolimab was administered to patients every 2 weeks at six dose levels: 0.01, 0.1, 0.3, 1.5, 3 and 10 mg/kg. A male proportion of 75% to 85% and a mean age of approximately 61 years, ranging from roughly 23 to 90, were recorded for the dose-escalation cohort.

Results and caveats for the whole study, not just this receptor: The antigen specificity of the clonally expanded peripheral T cells was not determined. Low levels of normalized T-cell clonal expansion were also seen in some patients who did not respond. In the 0.1-3.0 mg/kg groups, partial responders were among the patients with the lowest normalized peripheral clonal expansion, particularly in CD8+ T cells. After ivuxolimab, CD8+ T cells had more expanded clones than CD4+ T cells on average. Clonal expansion of both CD4+ and CD8+ blood T cells was observed from baseline to week 6 at doses 0.1 to 3.0 mg/kg.

The germline V gene supplies CDR1 SGDLS and CDR2 YYNGEE. The junction carries 8 bases between V and J, which are trimmed by 4 bases and 9 bases respectively. There are 11 amino acids in the CDR3, from cysteine to phenylalanine inclusive. CDR3 DNA only is kept here, 33 bases in frame from base 1. For sequencing of the TCRbeta CDR3 region, genomic DNA was extracted from the sorted cells. The immunoSEQ Assay was used for sequencing of TCRbeta CDR3 regions. Imported from immuneACCESS, the table was reduced by TCRdb to in-frame sequences with V and J called. These copies leave out some clones; in studies compared against another copy, an unresolved V gene accounts for under half, and the cause of the remainder is not known. The sample includes 30,000 or so clones, with over 90% observed a single time. About a quarter of the sample rests with the top ten. Patients with a history of autoimmune disease or receiving systemic immunosuppression were excluded from the trial. Peripheral blood for TCR sequencing was collected from all dose cohorts at baseline, on cycle 4 day 1, and on cycle 7 day 1. The samples were taken from a phase I, first-in-human, multicenter, open-label dose-escalation trial of ivuxolimab. The trial enrolled adults with locally advanced or metastatic head and neck squamous cell, hepatocellular, melanoma or renal cell carcinoma. CD4+ and CD8+ T cells were sorted separately from peripheral blood before TCR sequencing.

Points on this clone: Its antigen is not yet known. Base-call qualities are not available, and no considerably larger clone is one nucleotide away.

This clonotype was obtained from an adult with an advanced solid tumor such as melanoma, head and neck, liver or kidney cancer. Recombination joined TRBV9 with TRBJ2-1, with a weak D call of TRBD1 (5 bases match). The starting material was CD4+ or CD8+ T cells sorted from blood, obtained in a trial of the OX40 agonist ivuxolimab. The sequenced DNA: TGTGCCAGCAGCCTTACAGGTGAGCAGTTCTTC. Translated, it reads CASSLTGEQFF.